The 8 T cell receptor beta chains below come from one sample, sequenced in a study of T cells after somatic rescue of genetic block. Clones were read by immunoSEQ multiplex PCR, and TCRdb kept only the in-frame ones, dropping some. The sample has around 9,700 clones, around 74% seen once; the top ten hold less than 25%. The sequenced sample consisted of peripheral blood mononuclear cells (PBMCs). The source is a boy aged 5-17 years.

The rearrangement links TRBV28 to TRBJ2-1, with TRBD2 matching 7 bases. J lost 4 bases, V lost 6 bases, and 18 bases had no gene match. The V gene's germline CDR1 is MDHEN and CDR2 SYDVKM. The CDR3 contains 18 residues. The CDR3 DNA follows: TGTGCCAGCAGGACGGGGGGAGCCCTTTCTGGGTCTTACAATGAGCAGTTCTTC. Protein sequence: CASRTGGALSGSYNEQFF.

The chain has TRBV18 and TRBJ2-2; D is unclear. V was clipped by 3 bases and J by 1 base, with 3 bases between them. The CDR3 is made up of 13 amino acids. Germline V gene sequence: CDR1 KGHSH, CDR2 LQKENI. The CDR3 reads CASSPENTGELFF. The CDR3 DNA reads TGTGCCAGCTCACCGGAGAACACCGGGGAGCTGTTTTTT. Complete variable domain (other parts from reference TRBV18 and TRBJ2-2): NAGVMQNPRHLVRRRGQEARLRCSPMKGHSHVYWYRQLPEEGLKFMVYLQKENIIDESGMPKERFSAEFPKEGPSILRIQQVVRGDSAAYFCASSPENTGELFFGEGSRLTVL.

This CDR3 reads CASKEGARPNEKLFF. CDR3 DNA: TGTGCCAGTAAAGAGGGGGCGAGGCCTAATGAAAAACTGTTTTTT. The rearrangement uses TRBV19 and TRBJ1-4; TRBD1 aligns across 7 bases. Germline CDR1 reads LNHDA; CDR2 reads SQIVND (reference sequence). This CDR3 is built from 15 residues. J was trimmed by 3 bases and V by 7 bases; bases with no gene match: 8.

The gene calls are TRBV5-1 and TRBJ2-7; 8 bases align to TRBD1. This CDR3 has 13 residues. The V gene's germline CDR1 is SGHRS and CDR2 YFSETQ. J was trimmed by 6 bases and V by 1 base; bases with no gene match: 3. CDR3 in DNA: TGCGCCAGCAGCTTGAGACAGGGGTCCGAGCAGTACTTC. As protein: CASSLRQGSEQYF.

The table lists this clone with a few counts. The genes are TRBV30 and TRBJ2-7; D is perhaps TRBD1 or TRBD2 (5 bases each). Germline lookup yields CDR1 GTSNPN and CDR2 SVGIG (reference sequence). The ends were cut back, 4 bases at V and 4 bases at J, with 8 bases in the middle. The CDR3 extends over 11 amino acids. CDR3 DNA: TGTGCCTGGACTGGGGGTTACGAGCAGTACTTC. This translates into CAWTGGYEQYF.

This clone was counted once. The CDR3 DNA sequence: TGCGCCAGCAGCCTATGGTGGCATACTGAAGCTTTCTTT. Its protein is CASSLWWHTEAFF. This sequence joins TRBV5-1 and TRBJ1-1; no firm D call. Germline values: CDR1 SGHRS, CDR2 YFSETQ. The CDR3 is made up of 13 amino acids. V was trimmed by 4 bases and J by 5 bases, leaving 12 bases between them.

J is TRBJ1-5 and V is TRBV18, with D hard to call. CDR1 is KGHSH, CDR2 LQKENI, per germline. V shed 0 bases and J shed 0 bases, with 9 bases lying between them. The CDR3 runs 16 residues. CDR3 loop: CASSPPGGDSNQPQHF. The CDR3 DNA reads TGTGCCAGCTCACCACCCGGTGGGGATAGCAATCAGCCCCAGCATTTT.

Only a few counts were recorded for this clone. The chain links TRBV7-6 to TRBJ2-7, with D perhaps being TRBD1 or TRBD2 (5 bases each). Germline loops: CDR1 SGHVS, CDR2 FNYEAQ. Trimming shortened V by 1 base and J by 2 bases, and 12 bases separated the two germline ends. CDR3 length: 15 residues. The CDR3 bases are TGTGCCAGCAGCTTAGAGGACACTAGGACCTACGAGCAGTACTTC. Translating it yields CASSLEDTRTYEQYF.